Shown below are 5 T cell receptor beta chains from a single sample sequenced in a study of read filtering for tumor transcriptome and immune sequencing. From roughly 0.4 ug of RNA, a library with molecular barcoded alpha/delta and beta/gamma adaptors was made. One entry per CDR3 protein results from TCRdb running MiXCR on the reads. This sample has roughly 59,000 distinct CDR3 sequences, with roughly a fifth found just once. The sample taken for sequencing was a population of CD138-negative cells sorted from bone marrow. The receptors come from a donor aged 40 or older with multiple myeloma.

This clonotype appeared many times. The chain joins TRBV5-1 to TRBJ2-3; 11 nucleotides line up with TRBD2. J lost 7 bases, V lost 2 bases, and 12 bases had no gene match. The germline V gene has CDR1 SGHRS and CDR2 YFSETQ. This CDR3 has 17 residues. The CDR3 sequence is CASSFPSTSGGSNTQYF. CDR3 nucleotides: TGCGCCAGCAGCTTTCCATCTACTAGCGGGGGATCAAATACGCAGTATTTT.

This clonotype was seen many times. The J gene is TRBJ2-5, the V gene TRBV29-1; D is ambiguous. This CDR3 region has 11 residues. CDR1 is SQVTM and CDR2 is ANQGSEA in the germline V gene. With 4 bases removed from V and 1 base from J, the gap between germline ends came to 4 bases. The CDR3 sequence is CSVVTQETQYF. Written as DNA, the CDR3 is TGCAGCGTTGTGACCCAAGAGACCCAGTACTTC.

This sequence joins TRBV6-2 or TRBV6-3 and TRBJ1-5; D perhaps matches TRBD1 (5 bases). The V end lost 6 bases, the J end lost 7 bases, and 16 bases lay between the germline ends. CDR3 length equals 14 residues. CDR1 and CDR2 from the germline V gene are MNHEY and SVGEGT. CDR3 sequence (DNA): TGTGCCAGCAGCCAGGACGGGGGAGGACAGCCCCAGCATTTT. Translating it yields CASSQDGGGQPQHF.

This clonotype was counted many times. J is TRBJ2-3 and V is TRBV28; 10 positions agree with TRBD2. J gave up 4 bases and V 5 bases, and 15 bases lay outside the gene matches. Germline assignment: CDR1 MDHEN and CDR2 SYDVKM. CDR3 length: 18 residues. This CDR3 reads CASSHHLSSGSIPDTQYF. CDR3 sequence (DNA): TGTGCCAGCAGTCACCATCTCTCTAGCGGGAGTATCCCAGATACGCAGTATTTT.

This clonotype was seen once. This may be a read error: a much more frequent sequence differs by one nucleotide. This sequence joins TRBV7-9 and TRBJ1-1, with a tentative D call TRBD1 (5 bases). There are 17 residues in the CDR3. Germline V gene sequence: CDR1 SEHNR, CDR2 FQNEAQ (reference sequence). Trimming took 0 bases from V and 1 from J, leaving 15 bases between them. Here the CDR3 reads CASSLAILSGQNTEAFF. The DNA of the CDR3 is TGTGCCAGCAGCTTAGCAATCCTTTCGGGGCAGAACACTGAAGCTTTCTTT.